This TCR beta chain was identified in a study of beta chain features in type 1 diabetes. Study summary: Patients shared similar age, gender and cell yields with healthy donors.

General study findings and limits: In the patient group, naive, central memory and Treg TCRB repertoires seemed more alike than in the healthy donor group. The study found fewer insertions and more deletions at VDJ junctions in type 1 diabetes patients.

Turning to this clone: Its specificity is not known.

One heparinised draw, averaging about 116 mL, was taken per donor. Expressed TCRB transcripts were sequenced because the isolated RNA had all been reverse transcribed beforehand. The data were produced by immunoSEQ multiplex PCR, yet TCRdb's version contains in-frame clones alone and is incomplete. The sample includes some 900,000 clones, 15% to 20% of them seen just once. The CDR3 has 17 amino acids. Germline-derived CDR1 and CDR2 are KGHSH and LQKENI. Losses at the gene ends were 1 base for V and 4 bases for J; bases not matched to a gene: 11. Material: naive CD4+ T cells from blood. The source of this sequence is a woman aged 18-35 years in good health. This chain joins TRBV18 and TRBJ2-3; 7 positions match TRBD2. CDR3: CASSPQVSSGMADTQYF. CDR3 coding DNA: TGTGCCAGCTCACCACAGGTGTCGAGCGGGATGGCAGATACGCAGTATTTT.